The clone carrying this T cell receptor (beta chain) was seen more than once but under ten times. Investigators took 8 to 10 milliliters of peripheral blood from every donor. The data were taken from a study of blood T cells in healthy people across ages. The CDR3 extends over 15 amino acids. Germline CDR1 and CDR2: LNHNV and YYDKDF (reference sequence). The V and J ends lost 3 bases and 2 bases respectively, with 14 bases between them. PCR was performed a second time for about 7 to 11 cycles using a sample-barcoded 5' primer and a J-beta primer mix. TCRdb re-called the 5' RACE reads with MiXCR, one entry per CDR3 protein. Of about 570,000 distinct CDR3 sequences detected, roughly 28% appear once; the ten largest clones hold approximately 18%.

Sequences were obtained from blood. The source of this sequence is a woman aged 70-85 years in good health. The chain employs TRBV15 and TRBJ2-7; a possible D gene is TRBD1 (5 bases). The DNA for the CDR3 is TGTGCCACCAGCAGGATACAGGAATCGGCCTACGAGCAGTACTTC. Protein sequence: CATSRIQESAYEQYF.